This T cell receptor beta chain was identified during a study of graft-versus-host responses after intestinal transplantation. Study-wide context: Induction with anti-thymocyte globulin, then tacrolimus and steroids for around three years, was given to all recipients. The study's findings and limits: Circulating GvH clones peaking coincided with falling HvG clones soon after transplant.

This CDR3 region has 13 residues. Trimming removed 2 bases at V and 5 bases at J, with 9 bases between. Germline values: CDR1 GTSNPN, CDR2 SVGIG (reference sequence). The data were produced by immunoSEQ multiplex PCR, yet TCRdb's version contains in-frame clones alone and is incomplete. The sample has some 150,000 clones, around 90% seen once. Note on this clone: Its antigen is not identified.

Sample: unstimulated CD4+ T cells sorted from spleen or lymph node cells, taken before intestinal transplant. The chain recombines TRBV30 with TRBJ2-2; the D is unclear. The TCR sequence derives from a human donor who received an intestinal transplant. The chain's CDR3 is CAWSPLLTGELFF. CDR3 bases: TGTGCCTGGAGTCCTCTGCTAACCGGGGAGCTGTTTTTT.